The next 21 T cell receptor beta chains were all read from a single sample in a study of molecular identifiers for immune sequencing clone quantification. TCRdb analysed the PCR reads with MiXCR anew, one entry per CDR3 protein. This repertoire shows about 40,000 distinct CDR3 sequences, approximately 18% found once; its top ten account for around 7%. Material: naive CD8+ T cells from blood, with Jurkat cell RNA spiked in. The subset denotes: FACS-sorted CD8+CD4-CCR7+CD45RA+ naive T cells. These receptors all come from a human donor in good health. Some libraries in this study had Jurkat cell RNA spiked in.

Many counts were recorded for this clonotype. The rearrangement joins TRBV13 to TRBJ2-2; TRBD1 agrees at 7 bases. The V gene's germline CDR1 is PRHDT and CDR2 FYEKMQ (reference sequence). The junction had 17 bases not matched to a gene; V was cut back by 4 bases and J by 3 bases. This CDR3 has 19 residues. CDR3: CASSSTQAGGFVYTGELFF. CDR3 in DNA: TGTGCCAGCAGCTCTACGCAAGCAGGGGGATTTGTGTACACCGGGGAGCTGTTTTTT.

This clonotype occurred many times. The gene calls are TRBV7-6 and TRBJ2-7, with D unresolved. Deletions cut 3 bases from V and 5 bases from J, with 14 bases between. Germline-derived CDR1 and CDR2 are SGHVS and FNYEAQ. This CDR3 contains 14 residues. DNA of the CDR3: TGTGCCAGCAGCTTGGGGTTTAGTGGGAACGAGCAGTACTTC. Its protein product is CASSLGFSGNEQYF.

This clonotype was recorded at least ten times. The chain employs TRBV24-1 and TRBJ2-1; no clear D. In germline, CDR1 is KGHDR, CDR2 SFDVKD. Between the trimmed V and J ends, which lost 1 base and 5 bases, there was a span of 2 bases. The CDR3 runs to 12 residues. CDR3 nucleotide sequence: TGTGCCACCAGTGATTTCGACAATGAGCAGTTCTTC. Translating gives CATSDFDNEQFF.

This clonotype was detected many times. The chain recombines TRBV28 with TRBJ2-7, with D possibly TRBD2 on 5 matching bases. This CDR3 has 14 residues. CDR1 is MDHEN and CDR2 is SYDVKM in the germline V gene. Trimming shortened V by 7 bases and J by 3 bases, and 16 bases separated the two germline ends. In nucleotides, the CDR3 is TGTGCCAGCATGATTGAGGGAGATTTCTACGAGCAGTACTTC. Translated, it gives CASMIEGDFYEQYF.

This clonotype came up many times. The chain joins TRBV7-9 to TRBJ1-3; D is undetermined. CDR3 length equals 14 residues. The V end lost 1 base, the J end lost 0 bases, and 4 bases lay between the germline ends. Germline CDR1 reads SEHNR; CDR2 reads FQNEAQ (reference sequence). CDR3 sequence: CASSLDYSGNTIYF. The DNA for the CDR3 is TGTGCCAGCAGCTTAGACTACTCTGGAAACACCATATATTTT.

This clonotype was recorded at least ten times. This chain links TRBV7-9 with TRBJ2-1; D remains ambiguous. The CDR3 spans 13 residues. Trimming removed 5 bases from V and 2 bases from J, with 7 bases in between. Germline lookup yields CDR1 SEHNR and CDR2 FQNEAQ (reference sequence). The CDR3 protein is CASSPPTYNEQFF. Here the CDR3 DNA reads TGTGCCAGCAGCCCCCCCACCTACAATGAGCAGTTCTTC.

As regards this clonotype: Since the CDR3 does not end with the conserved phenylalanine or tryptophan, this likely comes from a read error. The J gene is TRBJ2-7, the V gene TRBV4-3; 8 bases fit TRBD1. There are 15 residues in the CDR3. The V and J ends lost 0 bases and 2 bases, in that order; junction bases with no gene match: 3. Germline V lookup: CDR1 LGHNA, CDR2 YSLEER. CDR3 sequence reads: CASSQDTGQAYEQYS. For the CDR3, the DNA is TGCGCCAGCAGCCAAGATACGGGACAGGCCTACGAGCAGTACTCC.

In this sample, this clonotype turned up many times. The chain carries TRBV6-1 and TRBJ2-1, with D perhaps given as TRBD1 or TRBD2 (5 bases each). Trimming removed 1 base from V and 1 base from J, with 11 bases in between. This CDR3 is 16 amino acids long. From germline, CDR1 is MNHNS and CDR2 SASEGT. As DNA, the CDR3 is TGTGCCAGCAGTGAAGGGGACCGGAGGTCCTACAATGAGCAGTTCTTC. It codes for CASSEGDRRSYNEQFF.

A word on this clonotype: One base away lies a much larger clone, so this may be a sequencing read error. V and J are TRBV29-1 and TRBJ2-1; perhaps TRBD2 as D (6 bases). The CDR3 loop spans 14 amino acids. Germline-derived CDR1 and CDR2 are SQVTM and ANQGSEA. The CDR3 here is CSIPGLSSYIEQFF. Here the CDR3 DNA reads TGCAGCATCCCGGGACTGAGCTCCTACATTGAGCAGTTCTTC.

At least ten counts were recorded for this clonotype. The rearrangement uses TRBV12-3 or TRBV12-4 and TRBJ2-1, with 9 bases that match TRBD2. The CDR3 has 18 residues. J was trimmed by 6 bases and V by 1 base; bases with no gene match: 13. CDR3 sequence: CASSLVARLAGNTNEQFF. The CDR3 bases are TGTGCCAGCAGTTTAGTAGCACGGCTAGCGGGAAACACCAATGAGCAGTTCTTC.

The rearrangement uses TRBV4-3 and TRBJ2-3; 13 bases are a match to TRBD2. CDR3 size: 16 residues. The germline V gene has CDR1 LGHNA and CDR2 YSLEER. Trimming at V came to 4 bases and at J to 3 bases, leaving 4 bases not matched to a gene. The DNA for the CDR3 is TGCGCCAGCAGCCCTCGGACTAGCGGGAGTACAGATACGCAGTATTTT. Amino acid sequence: CASSPRTSGSTDTQYF.

CDR3 coding DNA: TGTGCCAGTAGTATAACTAGCGGACACAATGAGCAGTTCTTC. This encodes CASSITSGHNEQFF. V is TRBV19 and J is TRBJ2-1; 8 bases are a match to TRBD2. The germline V gene encodes CDR1 LNHDA and CDR2 SQIVND (reference sequence). This CDR3 is built from 14 residues. Unmatched junction bases numbered 2, after V lost 2 bases and J lost 5 bases.

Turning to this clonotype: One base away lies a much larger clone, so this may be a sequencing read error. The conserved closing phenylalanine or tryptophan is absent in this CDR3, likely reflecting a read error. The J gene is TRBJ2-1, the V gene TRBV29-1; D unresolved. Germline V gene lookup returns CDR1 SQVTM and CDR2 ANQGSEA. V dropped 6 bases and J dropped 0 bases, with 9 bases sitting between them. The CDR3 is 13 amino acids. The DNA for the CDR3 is TGCAGCGTCCTGGAGCGCTCCTACAATGAGCAGTTCCTC. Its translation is CSVLERSYNEQFL.

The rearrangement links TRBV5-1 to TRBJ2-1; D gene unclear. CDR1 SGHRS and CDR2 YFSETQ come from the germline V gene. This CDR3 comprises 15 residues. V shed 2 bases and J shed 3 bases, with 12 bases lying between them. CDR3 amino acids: CASSFMGYLYNEQFF. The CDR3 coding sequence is TGCGCCAGCAGCTTTATGGGCTATCTCTACAATGAGCAGTTCTTC.

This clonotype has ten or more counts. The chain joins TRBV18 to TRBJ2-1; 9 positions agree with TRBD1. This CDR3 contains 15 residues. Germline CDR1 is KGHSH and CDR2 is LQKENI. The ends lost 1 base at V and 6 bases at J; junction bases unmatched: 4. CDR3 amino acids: CASSPLGQGGNEQFF. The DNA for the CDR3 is TGTGCCAGCTCACCACTGGGACAGGGCGGCAATGAGCAGTTCTTC.

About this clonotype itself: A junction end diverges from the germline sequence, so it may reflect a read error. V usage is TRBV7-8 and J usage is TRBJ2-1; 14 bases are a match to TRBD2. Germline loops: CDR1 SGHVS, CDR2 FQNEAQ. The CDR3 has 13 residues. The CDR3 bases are TGTGCCAGCGGGACTAGCGGGAGAGATGAGCAGTCCTTC. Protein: CASGTSGRDEQSF. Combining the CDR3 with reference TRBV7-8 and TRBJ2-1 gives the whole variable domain GAGVSQSPRYKVAKRGQDVALRCDPISGHVSLFWYQQALGQGPEFLTYFQNEAQLDKSGLPSDRFFAERPEGSVSTLKIQRTQQEDSAVYLCASGTSGRDEQSFGPGTRLTVL.

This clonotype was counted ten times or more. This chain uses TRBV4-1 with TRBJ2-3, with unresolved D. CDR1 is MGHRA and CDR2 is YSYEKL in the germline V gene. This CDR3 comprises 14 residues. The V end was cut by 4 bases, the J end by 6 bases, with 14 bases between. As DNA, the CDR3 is TGCGCCAGCAGCCTCCTAGGAACTGGGGATACGCAGTATTTT. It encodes CASSLLGTGDTQYF.

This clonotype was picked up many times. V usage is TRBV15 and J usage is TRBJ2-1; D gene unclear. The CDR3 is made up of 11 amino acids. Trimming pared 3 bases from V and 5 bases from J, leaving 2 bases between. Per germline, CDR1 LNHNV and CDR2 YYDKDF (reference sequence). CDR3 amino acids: CATSRNNEQFF. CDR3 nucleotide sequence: TGTGCCACCAGCAGGAACAATGAGCAGTTCTTC.

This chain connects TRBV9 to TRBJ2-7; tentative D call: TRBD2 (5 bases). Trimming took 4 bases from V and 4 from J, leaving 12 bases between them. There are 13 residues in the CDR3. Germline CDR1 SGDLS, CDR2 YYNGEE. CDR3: CASSPPREYEQYF. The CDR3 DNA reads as TGTGCCAGCAGCCCACCCCGGGAATACGAGCAGTACTTC.

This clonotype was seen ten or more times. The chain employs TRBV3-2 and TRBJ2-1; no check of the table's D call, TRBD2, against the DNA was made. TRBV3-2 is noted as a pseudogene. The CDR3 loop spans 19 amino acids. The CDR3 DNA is TGTGCCAGCAGCCAAGATGGGGCTAGCGGGAGGCCCTTCTACAATGAGCAGTTCTTC. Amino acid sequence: CASSQDGASGRPFYNEQFF.

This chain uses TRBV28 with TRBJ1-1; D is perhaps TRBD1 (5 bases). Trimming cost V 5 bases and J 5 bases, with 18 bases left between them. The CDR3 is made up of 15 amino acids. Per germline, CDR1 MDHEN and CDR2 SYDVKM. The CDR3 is CASSLRGRRRTEAFF. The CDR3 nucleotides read TGTGCCAGCAGTCTCCGGGGCAGGAGGAGGACTGAAGCTTTCTTT.